This T cell receptor beta chain was observed in a study of blood T cell repertoires in COVID-19. V was pared by 3 bases and J by 7 bases, with 12 bases between. Germline V CDR1 and CDR2: LGHDT, YNNKEL (reference sequence). The CDR3 runs to 13 residues. Only in-frame clones appear in the TCRdb table, and some are missing; sequencing was by immunoSEQ multiplex PCR. Of about 130,000 clones listed, 86% are singletons. The J gene is TRBJ1-1, the V gene TRBV3-1 (or the pseudogene TRBV3-2), with unresolved D. This sequence originates from a woman between 50 and 59 years old who had recovered from COVID-19. The sample was PBMCs or T cells enriched from blood (not recorded which). The CDR3 region is CASSQGAGIEAFF. The DNA for the CDR3 is TGTGCCAGCAGCCAGGGAGCAGGCATTGAAGCTTTCTTT.